One and the same sample provided the 10 T cell receptor beta chains below, sequenced in a study of blood T cell repertoires in COVID-19. Measured with immunoSEQ multiplex PCR; TCRdb has only the in-frame clones, and not every one. Among 200,000 to 300,000 clones listed, 84% were seen once. Input material: peripheral blood. These receptors were taken from a human donor in a cohort sampled during active COVID-19.

This chain links TRBV11-1 with TRBJ1-2; D may be TRBD1 (5 bases). V lost 2 bases and J 0 bases, leaving 13 bases between the germline ends. CDR1 and CDR2 from the germline V gene are SGHAT and FQDESV (reference sequence). This CDR3 region has 16 residues. CDR3 in amino acids: CASSLSGQEANYGYTF. The CDR3 nucleotides read TGTGCCAGCAGCTTATCAGGGCAAGAAGCTAACTATGGCTACACCTTC.

The chain uses TRBV11-2 and TRBJ1-3, with TRBD1 as a possible D gene (6 bases). Germline CDR1 reads SGHAT; CDR2 reads FQNNGV. V lost 3 bases and J lost 2, with 11 bases in between. The CDR3 runs to 15 residues. The CDR3 DNA reads TGTGCCAGCAGCTTGTGGGGGCGGGCTGGAAACACCATATATTTT. This sequence encodes CASSLWGRAGNTIYF.

The gene calls are TRBV9 and TRBJ2-3; D not certain. CDR3 size: 15 residues. Trimming took 1 base from V and 1 from J, leaving 10 bases between them. Germline V CDR1 and CDR2: SGDLS, YYNGEE. The CDR3 DNA follows: TGTGCCAGCAGCGTACATCTCCAGGGCACAGATACGCAGTATTTT. It yields the protein CASSVHLQGTDTQYF.

This clone occurred once. The chain has TRBV21-1 and TRBJ2-7; TRBD1, as called in the table, went unchecked against the DNA. TRBV21-1 is designated a pseudogene. The CDR3 contains 17 residues. As DNA, the CDR3 is TGTGCCAGCAGCAAAGCGCTCACCGCGACAGGGGTATTCGAGCAGTACTTC. Residues: CASSKALTATGVFEQYF.

The gene calls are TRBV10-1 and TRBJ2-1; 11 bases line up with TRBD2. The CDR3 is 16 amino acids. V trimming: 3 bases; J trimming: 4 bases; junction bases outside the gene matches: 5. Germline V gene lookup returns CDR1 WNHNN and CDR2 SYGVQD (reference sequence). DNA for the CDR3: TGCGCCAGCAGTGATAGACTAGCGGGGATATACAATGAGCAGTTCTTC. This translates into CASSDRLAGIYNEQFF.

This clone has a handful of counts. V and J are TRBV5-6 and TRBJ2-7, with TRBD1 identical over 8 bases. There are 13 residues in the CDR3. Germline CDR1 reads SGHDT; CDR2 reads YYEEEE. The V and J ends lost 2 bases and 5 bases, in that order; junction bases with no gene match: 3. This chain's CDR3 is CASSLGQGNEQYF. The CDR3 DNA is TGTGCCAGCAGCTTAGGACAGGGTAACGAGCAGTACTTC.

The chain has TRBV7-2 and TRBJ2-7; 12 bases are a match to TRBD2. From germline, CDR1 is SGHTA and CDR2 FQGNSA. V lost 5 bases to trimming and J lost 4 bases; unmatched junction nucleotides: 6. The CDR3 is 15 amino acids. Here the CDR3 reads CASSPLAGGPYEQYF. The CDR3 DNA follows: TGTGCCAGCAGCCCGCTAGCGGGAGGGCCGTACGAGCAGTACTTC.

This chain uses TRBV5-1 with TRBJ2-1, with 9 nucleotides matching TRBD2. The V segment lost 1 base and the J segment 5 bases; nucleotides outside the gene matches: 7. CDR3 length equals 16 residues. Germline CDR1 is SGHRS and CDR2 is YFSETQ. CDR3 in DNA: TGCGCCAGCAGCTTGCACGGCGGGGGGGAAAACAATGAGCAGTTCTTC. It is translated as CASSLHGGGENNEQFF.

The rearrangement joins TRBV2 to TRBJ2-1; 9 bases fit TRBD2. The junction had 8 bases not matched to a gene; V was cut back by 7 bases and J by 10 bases. This CDR3 is 13 amino acids long. Per germline, CDR1 SNHLY and CDR2 FYNNEI. The CDR3 here is CASKAGGPEEQFF. The CDR3 DNA sequence: TGTGCCAGCAAGGCGGGAGGGCCGGAAGAGCAGTTCTTC.

This chain uses TRBV19 with TRBJ1-1, with D possibly being TRBD1 (5 bases). Trimming took off 6 bases at V and 0 bases at J, with 11 bases between the two ends. Germline V gene lookup returns CDR1 LNHDA and CDR2 SQIVND (reference sequence). This CDR3 spans 14 amino acids. The CDR3 region is CASSLQVMNTEAFF. DNA for the CDR3: TGTGCCAGTAGCCTACAGGTCATGAACACTGAAGCTTTCTTT.